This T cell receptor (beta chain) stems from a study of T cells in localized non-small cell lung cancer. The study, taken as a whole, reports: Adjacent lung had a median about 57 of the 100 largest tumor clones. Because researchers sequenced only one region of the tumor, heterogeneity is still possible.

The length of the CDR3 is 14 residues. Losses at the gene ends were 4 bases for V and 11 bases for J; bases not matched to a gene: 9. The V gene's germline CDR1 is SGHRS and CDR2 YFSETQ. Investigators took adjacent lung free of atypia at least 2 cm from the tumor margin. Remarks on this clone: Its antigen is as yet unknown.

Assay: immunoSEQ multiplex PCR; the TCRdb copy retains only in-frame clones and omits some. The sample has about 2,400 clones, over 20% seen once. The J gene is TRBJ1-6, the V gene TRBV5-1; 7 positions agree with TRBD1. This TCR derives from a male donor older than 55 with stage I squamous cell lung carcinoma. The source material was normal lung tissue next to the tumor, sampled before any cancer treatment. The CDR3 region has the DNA TGCGCCAGCAGCCCCGGACAGGCCGGGGCACCCCTCCACTTT. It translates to CASSPGQAGAPLHF.